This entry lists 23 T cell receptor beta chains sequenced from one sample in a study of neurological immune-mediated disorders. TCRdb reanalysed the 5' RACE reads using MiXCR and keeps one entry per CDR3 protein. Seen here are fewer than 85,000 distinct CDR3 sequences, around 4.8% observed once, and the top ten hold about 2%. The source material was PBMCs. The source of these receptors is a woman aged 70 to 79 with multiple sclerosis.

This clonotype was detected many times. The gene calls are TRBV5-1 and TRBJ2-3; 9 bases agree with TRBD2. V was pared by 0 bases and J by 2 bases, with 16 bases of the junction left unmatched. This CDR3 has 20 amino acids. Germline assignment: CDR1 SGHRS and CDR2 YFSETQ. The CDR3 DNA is TGCGCCAGCAGCTTGGACCCGTGGACCACCGGGACTAGCTACACAGATACGCAGTATTTT. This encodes CASSLDPWTTGTSYTDTQYF.

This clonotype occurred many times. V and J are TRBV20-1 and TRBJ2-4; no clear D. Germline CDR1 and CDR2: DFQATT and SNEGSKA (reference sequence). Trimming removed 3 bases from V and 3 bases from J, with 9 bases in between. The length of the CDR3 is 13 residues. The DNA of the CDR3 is TGCAGTGCTAGGGACGGGCACAAAAACATTCAGTACTTC. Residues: CSARDGHKNIQYF.

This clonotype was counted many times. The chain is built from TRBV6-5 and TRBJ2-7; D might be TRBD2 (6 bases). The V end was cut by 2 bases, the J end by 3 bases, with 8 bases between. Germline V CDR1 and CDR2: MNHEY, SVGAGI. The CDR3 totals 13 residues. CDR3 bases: TGTGCCAGCAGTTACCCCGGGAGCTACGAGCAGTACTTC. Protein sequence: CASSYPGSYEQYF.

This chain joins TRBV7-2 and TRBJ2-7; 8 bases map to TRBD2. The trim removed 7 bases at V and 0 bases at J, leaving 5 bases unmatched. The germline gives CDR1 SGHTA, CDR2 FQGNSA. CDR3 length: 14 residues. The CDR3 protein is CASNFGGGSYEQYF. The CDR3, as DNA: TGTGCCAGCAACTTCGGGGGGGGCTCCTACGAGCAGTACTTC.

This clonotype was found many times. The CDR3 reads CASSLRQGVWKSLHF. The DNA of the CDR3 is TGCGCCAGCAGCTTACGACAGGGCGTTTGGAAATCCCTCCACTTT. V is TRBV5-1 and J is TRBJ1-6; TRBD1 agrees at 7 bases. This CDR3 comprises 15 residues. The V gene end was trimmed by 2 bases and the J gene end by 14 bases; junction bases not matched to a gene: 13. Looked up from germline, CDR1 is SGHRS and CDR2 is YFSETQ. The variable domain in full, with the rest retrieved from reference TRBV5-1 and TRBJ1-6, is KAGVTQTPRYLIKTRGQQVTLSCSPISGHRSVSWYQQTPGQGLQFLFEYFSETQRNKGNFPGRFSGRQFSNSRSEMNVSTLELGDSALYLCASSLRQGVWKSLHFGNGTRLTVT.

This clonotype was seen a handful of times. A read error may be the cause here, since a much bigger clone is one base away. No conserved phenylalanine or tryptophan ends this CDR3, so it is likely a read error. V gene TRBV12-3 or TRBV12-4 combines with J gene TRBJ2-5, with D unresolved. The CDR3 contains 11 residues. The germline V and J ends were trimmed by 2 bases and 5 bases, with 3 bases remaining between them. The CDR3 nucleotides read TGTGCCAGCAGTTTACACGAGACCCAGTACTGC. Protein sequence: CASSLHETQYC.

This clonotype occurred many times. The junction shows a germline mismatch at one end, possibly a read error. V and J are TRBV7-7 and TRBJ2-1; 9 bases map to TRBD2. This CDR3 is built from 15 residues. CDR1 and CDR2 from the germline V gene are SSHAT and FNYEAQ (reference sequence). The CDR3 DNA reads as TGTGCTAGCAGCTTGGCGGGAGGGGCTTGGAATGAGCAGTTCTTC. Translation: CASSLAGGAWNEQFF.

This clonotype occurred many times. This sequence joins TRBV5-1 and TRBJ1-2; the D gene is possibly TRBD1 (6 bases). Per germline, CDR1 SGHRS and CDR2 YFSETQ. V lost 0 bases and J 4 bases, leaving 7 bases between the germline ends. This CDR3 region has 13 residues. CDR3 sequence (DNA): TGCGCCAGCAGCTTGGTGGGGGCCTATGGCTACACCTTC. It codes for CASSLVGAYGYTF.

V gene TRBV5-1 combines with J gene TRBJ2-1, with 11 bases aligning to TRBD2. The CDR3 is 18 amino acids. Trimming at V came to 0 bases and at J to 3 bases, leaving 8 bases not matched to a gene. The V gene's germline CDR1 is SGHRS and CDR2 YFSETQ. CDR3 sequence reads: CASSLEGPTSGSYNEQFF. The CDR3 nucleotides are TGCGCCAGCAGCTTGGAAGGGCCCACTAGCGGGAGCTACAATGAGCAGTTCTTC.

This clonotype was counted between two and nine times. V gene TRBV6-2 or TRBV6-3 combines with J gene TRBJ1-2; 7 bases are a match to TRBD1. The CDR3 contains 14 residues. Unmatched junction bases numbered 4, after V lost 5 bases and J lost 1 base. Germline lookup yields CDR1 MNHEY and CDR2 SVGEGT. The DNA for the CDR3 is TGTGCCAGCAGTCGAACAGGGGATAACTATGGCTACACCTTC. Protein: CASSRTGDNYGYTF.

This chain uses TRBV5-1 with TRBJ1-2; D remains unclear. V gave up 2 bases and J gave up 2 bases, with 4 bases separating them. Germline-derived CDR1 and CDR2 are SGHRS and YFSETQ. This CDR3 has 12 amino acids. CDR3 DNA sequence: TGCGCCAGCAGCTTAGAAAACTATGGCTACACCTTC. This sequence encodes CASSLENYGYTF.

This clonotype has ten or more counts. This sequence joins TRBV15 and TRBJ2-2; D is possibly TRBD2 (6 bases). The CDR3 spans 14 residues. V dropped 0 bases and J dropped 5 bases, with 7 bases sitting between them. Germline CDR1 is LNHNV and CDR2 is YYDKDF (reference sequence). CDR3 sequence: CATSRDRETGELFF. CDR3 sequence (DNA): TGTGCCACCAGCAGAGACCGGGAGACCGGGGAGCTGTTTTTT.

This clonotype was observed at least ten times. The CDR3 DNA reads TGCGCCAGCAGCCAAGGGGCAGGGTTGGACTATGGCTACACCTTC. Protein: CASSQGAGLDYGYTF. This chain connects TRBV4-1 to TRBJ1-2, with a tentative D call TRBD1 (5 bases). V lost 1 base to trimming and J lost 3 bases, with 12 bases between them. Looked up from germline, CDR1 is MGHRA and CDR2 is YSYEKL. The CDR3 consists of 15 residues.

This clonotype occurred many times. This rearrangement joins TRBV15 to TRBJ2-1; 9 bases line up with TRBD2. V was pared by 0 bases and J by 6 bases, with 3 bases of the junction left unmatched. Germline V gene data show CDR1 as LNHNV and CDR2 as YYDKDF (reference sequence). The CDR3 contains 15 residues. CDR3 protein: CATSRERGGPNEQFF. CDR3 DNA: TGTGCCACCAGCAGAGAGCGGGGGGGTCCCAATGAGCAGTTCTTC.

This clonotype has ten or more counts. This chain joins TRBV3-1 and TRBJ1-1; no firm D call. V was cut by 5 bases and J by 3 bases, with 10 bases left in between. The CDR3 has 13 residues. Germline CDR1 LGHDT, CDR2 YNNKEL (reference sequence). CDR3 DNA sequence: TGTGCCAGCAGCAGCCGGGCCGACACTGAAGCTTTCTTT. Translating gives CASSSRADTEAFF. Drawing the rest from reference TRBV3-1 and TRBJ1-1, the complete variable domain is DTAVSQTPKYLVTQMGNDKSIKCEQNLGHDTMYWYKQDSKKFLKIMFSYNNKELIINETVPNRFSPKSPDKAHLNLHINSLELGDSAVYFCASSSRADTEAFFGQGTRLTVV.

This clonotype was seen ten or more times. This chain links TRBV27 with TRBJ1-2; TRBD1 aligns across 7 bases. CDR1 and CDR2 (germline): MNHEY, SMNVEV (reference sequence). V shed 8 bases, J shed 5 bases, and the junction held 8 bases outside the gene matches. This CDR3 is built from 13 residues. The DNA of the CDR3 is TGTGCCAGCGGTTCGACAGGGACTTATGGCTACACCTTC. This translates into CASGSTGTYGYTF.

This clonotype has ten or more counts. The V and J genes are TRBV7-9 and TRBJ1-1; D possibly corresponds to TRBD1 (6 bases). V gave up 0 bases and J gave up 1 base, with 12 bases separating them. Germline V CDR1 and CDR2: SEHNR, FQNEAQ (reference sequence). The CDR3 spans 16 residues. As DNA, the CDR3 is TGTGCCAGCAGCTTAGCTTCAGGAGGGGGGAACACTGAAGCTTTCTTT. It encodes CASSLASGGGNTEAFF.

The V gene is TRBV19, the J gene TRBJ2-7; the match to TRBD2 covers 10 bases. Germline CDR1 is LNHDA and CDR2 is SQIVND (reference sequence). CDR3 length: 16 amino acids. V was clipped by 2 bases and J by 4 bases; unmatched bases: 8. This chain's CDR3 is CASSINLAGASYEQYF. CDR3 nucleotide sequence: TGTGCCAGTAGTATAAACCTAGCGGGAGCTTCTTACGAGCAGTACTTC. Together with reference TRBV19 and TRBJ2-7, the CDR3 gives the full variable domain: DGGITQSPKYLFRKEGQNVTLSCEQNLNHDAMYWYRQDPGQGLRLIYYSQIVNDFQKGDIAEGYSVSREKKESFPLTVTSAQKNPTAFYLCASSINLAGASYEQYFGPGTRLTVT.

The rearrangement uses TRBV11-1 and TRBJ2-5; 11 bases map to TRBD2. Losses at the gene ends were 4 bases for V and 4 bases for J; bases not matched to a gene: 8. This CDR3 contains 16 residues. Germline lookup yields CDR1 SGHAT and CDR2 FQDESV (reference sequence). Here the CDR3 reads CASSSVLAGGGETQYF. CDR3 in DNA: TGTGCCAGCAGCTCTGTGCTAGCGGGAGGCGGAGAGACCCAGTACTTC. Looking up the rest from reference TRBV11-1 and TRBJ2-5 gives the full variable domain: EAEVAQSPRYKITEKSQAVAFWCDPISGHATLYWYRQILGQGPELLVQFQDESVVDDSQLPKDRFSAERLKGVDSTLKIQPAELGDSAMYLCASSSVLAGGGETQYFGPGTRLLVL.

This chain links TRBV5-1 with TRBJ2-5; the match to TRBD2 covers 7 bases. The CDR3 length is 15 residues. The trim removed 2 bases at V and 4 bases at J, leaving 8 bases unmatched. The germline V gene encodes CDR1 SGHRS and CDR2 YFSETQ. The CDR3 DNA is TGCGCCAGCAGCTTCCGGGCGGGAGTCGGAGAGACCCAGTACTTC. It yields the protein CASSFRAGVGETQYF.

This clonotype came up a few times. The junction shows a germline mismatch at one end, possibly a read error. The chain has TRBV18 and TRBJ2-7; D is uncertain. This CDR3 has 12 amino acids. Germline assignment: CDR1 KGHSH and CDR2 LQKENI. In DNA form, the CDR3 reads TGTGACAGCTCAACCACGCAGACCGAGCAGTACTTC. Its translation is CDSSTTQTEQYF.

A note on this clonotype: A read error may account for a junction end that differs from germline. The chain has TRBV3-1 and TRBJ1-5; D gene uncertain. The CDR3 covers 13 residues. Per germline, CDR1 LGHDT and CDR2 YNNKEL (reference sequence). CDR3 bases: TGTGCCAGCAGCCAAGGTAGCAATAAGACCCAGAATTTT. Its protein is CASSQGSNKTQNF.

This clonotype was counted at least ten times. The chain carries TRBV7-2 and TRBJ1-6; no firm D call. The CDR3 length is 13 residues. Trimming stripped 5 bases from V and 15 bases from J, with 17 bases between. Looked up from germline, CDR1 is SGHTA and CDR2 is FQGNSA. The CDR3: CASSLIEVSGLHF. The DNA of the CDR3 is TGTGCCAGCAGCCTCATTGAGGTTTCAGGCCTCCACTTT.